Sequencing of this TCR beta chain was carried out in a study of T cells after yellow fever vaccination (dated by TCRdb to the late 2010s). The study in broad terms: The SMART-Seq v4 Ultra Low Input RNA kit was used to prepare libraries from fractions with low cell numbers. Bulk TCR alpha and beta repertoires were sequenced longitudinally to track T-cell clones before and after primary and booster YFV17D yellow fever vaccination. Two healthy male donors made up the cohort, one aged 18 to 30 years and the other aged 30 to 40 years. Blood samples were taken at several timepoints before and after primary and secondary immunization, and bulk PBMC replicates and cell subsets were isolated. Results and caveats for the whole study, not just this receptor: Because only a couple of donors were included in the study, the extent to which the findings can be generalized is limited. Because abundant contaminating clonotypes from the bulk population could be contained in FACS-sorted repertoires, computational filtering was required. The secondary T-cell response was found to be weaker but faster than the primary response, with a peak reached on day 5 rather than on day 15. After the booster, most clones that had expanded after primary vaccination were detected again (roughly 96% of CD4 and around nine tenths of CD8), suggesting broad maintenance of memory. A small share of clonotypes occurred in both CD4 and CD8 compartments, likely arising from convergent recombination.

For CDR1 and CDR2, the germline V gene (reference sequence) lists DFQATT and SNEGSKA. V is trimmed back by 3 bases and J by 3 bases, and the junction contains 7 bases that no gene match accounts for. The CDR3 starts with the cysteine, ends with the phenylalanine, and has 16 residues. Only the CDR3 DNA stays, 48 bases, in frame from base 1. Synthesis of TCR cDNA relied on 5'RACE template switching, a step that introduced a universal primer site along with unique molecular identifiers. cDNA synthesis was primed from both the TCR alpha and TCR beta constant segments. Library amplification involved two PCR steps, and the second step added sample barcodes and sequencing adapters. Libraries were sequenced on Illumina HiSeq 2500 (2x100 bp) or NovaSeq (2x150 bp). The original methods were these. MIGEC handled demultiplexing of reads and collapsing into UMI consensus sequences, while MiXCR performed V(D)J alignment. Vaccine-responding clonotypes were identified with edgeR using replicate PBMC samples, with FDR below 0.01 and a log2 fold change above 5 up to day 15 being required. CD4 or CD8 identity was assigned to each bulk clonotype according to whether the clonotype was present at higher abundance in the sequenced CD4 repertoire or the sequenced CD8 repertoire. TCRdb cleaned the public reads at Q25 with fastp, built clones with MiXCR and kept in-frame beta chains. Records with the same CDR3 protein are collapsed into one entry carrying the most frequent genes and DNA. TCRdb's processing, not the authors', yielded these V and J calls. Across this sample there are 230,000 or so distinct CDR3 sequences, with 6.5% to 7.5% seen only once. Approximately 0.99% of the sample goes to the ten largest clones.

Of note for this clonotype: This clone's antigen is unknown. No base qualities exist here, and no much larger clone lies one base off it.

The treatment or condition label, as the study defines it: live attenuated yellow fever vaccine strain. PBMCs were isolated from peripheral blood using a standard Ficoll-Paque protocol. Dynabeads CD4 and CD8 positive selection kits were used to isolate the CD4 and CD8 T-cell fractions. TriZol was used to extract RNA from bulk PBMCs, from CD4 and CD8 fractions, and from dextramer-positive and dextramer-negative fractions. The origin of this receptor is a man younger than 45 who received the YFV17D yellow fever vaccine. The chain is made from TRBV20-1 and TRBJ2-1, with 11 middle bases fitting TRBD2. Sequencing was performed on CD4+ T cells sorted from PBMCs, taken on the day of the yellow fever booster vaccination. The DNA reads TGCAGTGCTAGGGCCCGGACTAGCGGGCGCTACAATGAGCAGTTCTTC. Translated, it reads CSARARTSGRYNEQFF.